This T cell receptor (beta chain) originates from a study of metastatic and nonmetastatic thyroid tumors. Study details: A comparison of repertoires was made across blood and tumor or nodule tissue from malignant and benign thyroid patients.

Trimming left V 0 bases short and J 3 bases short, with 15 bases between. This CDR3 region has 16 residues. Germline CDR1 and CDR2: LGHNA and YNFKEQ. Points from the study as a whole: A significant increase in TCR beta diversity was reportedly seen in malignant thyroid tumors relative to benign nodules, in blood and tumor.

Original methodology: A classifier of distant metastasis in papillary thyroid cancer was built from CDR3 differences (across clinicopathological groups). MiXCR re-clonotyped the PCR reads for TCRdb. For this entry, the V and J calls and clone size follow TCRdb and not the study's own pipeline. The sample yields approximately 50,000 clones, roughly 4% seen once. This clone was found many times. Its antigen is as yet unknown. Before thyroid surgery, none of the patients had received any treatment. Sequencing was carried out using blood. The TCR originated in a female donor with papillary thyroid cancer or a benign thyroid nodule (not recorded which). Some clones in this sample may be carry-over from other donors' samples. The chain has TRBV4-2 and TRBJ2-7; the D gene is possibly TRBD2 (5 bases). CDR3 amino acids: CASSQDQSGSGYEQYF. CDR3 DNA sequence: TGTGCCAGCAGCCAAGATCAAAGTGGGAGCGGCTACGAGCAGTACTTC.